In this sample, the clone carrying this T cell receptor (beta chain) turned up a few times. Its antigen is unidentified. CDR1 is LNHDA and CDR2 is SQIVND in the germline V gene (reference sequence). J gave up 1 base and V 5 bases, and 7 bases lay outside the gene matches. The CDR3 runs 16 residues. This sample is drawn from a study of T cell responses to AZD1222 COVID-19 vaccine. Study-wide results and caveats: Most donors were white British, females outnumbered males, and clonal diversity was possibly underestimated.

The data were produced by immunoSEQ multiplex PCR, yet TCRdb's version contains in-frame clones alone and is incomplete. This table has roughly 140,000 clones, around nine tenths appearing once. The clonotype comes from an adult in good health. This material consisted of peripheral blood, taken on day 0 of AZD1222 vaccination. J is TRBJ2-3 and V is TRBV19; 9 positions agree with TRBD2. The CDR3: CASSRTSASRTDTQYF. As DNA, the CDR3 is TGTGCCAGTAGTCGGACTAGCGCTAGTCGCACAGATACGCAGTATTTT.